One and the same sample provided the 30 T cell receptor beta chains below, sequenced in a study of cytomegalovirus exposure and HLA in healthy donors. Clones were read by immunoSEQ multiplex PCR, and TCRdb kept only the in-frame ones, dropping some. The sample lists fewer than 250,000 clones; roughly 86% were seen once. The sample was PBMCs. Receptor source: a woman aged 18-35 years in good health and CMV-seronegative.

This chain uses TRBV2 with TRBJ2-1; maybe TRBD2 (5 bases). The V end was cut by 4 bases, the J end by 9 bases, with 10 bases between. In germline, CDR1 is SNHLY, CDR2 FYNNEI. The CDR3 has 12 residues. The CDR3 DNA reads as TGTGCCAGCAGTGGTGAGGGTGTTGAGCAGTTCTTC. Its protein is CASSGEGVEQFF.

The CDR3 reads CASSLGSGTSGGGGNEQFF. CDR3 DNA sequence: TGTGCCAGCAGTCTCGGGTCCGGGACTAGCGGGGGAGGGGGCAATGAGCAGTTCTTC. V is TRBV7-6 and J is TRBJ2-1; the match to TRBD2 covers 14 bases. Losses at the gene ends were 6 bases for V and 6 bases for J; bases not matched to a gene: 16. From germline, CDR1 is SGHVS and CDR2 FNYEAQ. This CDR3 spans 19 amino acids.

The chain has TRBV4-1 and TRBJ2-1; a possible D gene is TRBD2 (6 bases). CDR1 is MGHRA, CDR2 YSYEKL, per germline. Trimming pared 7 bases from V and 0 bases from J, leaving 13 bases between. The CDR3 is 15 amino acids. DNA for the CDR3: TGCGCCAGCACCCGCTACGGGAGCTCCTACAATGAGCAGTTCTTC. It yields the protein CASTRYGSSYNEQFF.

The CDR3: CASSQGYPTDTQYF. The CDR3 coding sequence is TGTGCCAGCAGCCAGGGCTACCCGACAGATACGCAGTATTTT. The gene calls are TRBV14 and TRBJ2-3; D unclear. With 3 bases removed from V and 3 bases from J, the gap between germline ends came to 10 bases. Germline assignment: CDR1 SGHDN and CDR2 FVKESK. The CDR3 runs to 14 residues. The full variable domain, its missing parts supplied by reference TRBV14 and TRBJ2-3, is EAGVTQFPSHSVIEKGQTVTLRCDPISGHDNLYWYRRVMGKEIKFLLHFVKESKQDESGMPNNRFLAERTGGTYSTLKVQPAELEDSGVYFCASSQGYPTDTQYFGPGTRLTVL.

This rearrangement joins TRBV7-9 to TRBJ1-1; D is unclear. There are 12 residues in the CDR3. Deletions cut 1 base from V and 8 bases from J, with 8 bases between. From germline, CDR1 is SEHNR and CDR2 FQNEAQ (reference sequence). As DNA, the CDR3 is TGTGCCAGCAGCTTAGTTACGAGGGAAGCTTTCTTT. Protein sequence: CASSLVTREAFF.

The chain links TRBV11-1 to TRBJ1-1; 9 nucleotides line up with TRBD1. The CDR3 totals 12 residues. V trimming: 0 bases; J trimming: 11 bases; junction bases outside the gene matches: 1. The germline CDR1 and CDR2 sequences are SGHAT and FQDESV (reference sequence). CDR3 in amino acids: CASSLAGTGAFF. In DNA form, the CDR3 reads TGTGCCAGCAGCTTAGCCGGGACAGGGGCTTTCTTT.

The CDR3 bases are TGTGCCAGCAGCGAGGACAGCCCCGAGCAGTACTTC. This encodes CASSEDSPEQYF. V is TRBV7-6 and J is TRBJ2-7; D is possibly TRBD1 (6 bases). This CDR3 contains 12 residues. Per germline, CDR1 SGHVS and CDR2 FNYEAQ. V was clipped by 5 bases and J by 6 bases, with 11 bases between them.

The chain joins TRBV11-2 to TRBJ2-1; possibly TRBD2 for D (6 bases). This CDR3 spans 16 amino acids. The V end was cut by 4 bases, the J end by 5 bases, with 18 bases between. Germline V lookup: CDR1 SGHAT, CDR2 FQNNGV. The CDR3 bases are TGTGCCAGCAGCTCGATAGCGGCCGGGCGCCACAATGAGCAGTTCTTC. Translating it yields CASSSIAAGRHNEQFF.

Concerning this clone itself: The identical CDR3 is also encoded by other nucleotide sequences in the sample. CDR3 loop: CASSSPTSTDTQYF. The CDR3 nucleotides read TGTGCCAGTAGTTCCCCGACTAGCACAGATACGCAGTATTTT. The V gene is TRBV19, the J gene TRBJ2-3, with D unresolved. V lost 5 bases and J 0 bases, leaving 9 bases between the germline ends. Germline lookup yields CDR1 LNHDA and CDR2 SQIVND (reference sequence). This CDR3 comprises 14 residues.

This chain uses TRBV11-2 with TRBJ2-1, with D perhaps TRBD2 (6 bases). This CDR3 contains 14 residues. Germline CDR1 is SGHAT and CDR2 is FQNNGV. V gave up 5 bases and J gave up 8 bases, with 16 bases separating them. In DNA, the CDR3 is TGTGCCAGCAGCCGAACCGGGAGTAGGGATGAGCAGTTCTTC. Its protein is CASSRTGSRDEQFF.

The V call is TRBV28, the J call TRBJ2-3, with TRBD2 matching over 7 bases. The ends lost 2 bases at V and 5 bases at J; junction bases unmatched: 7. There are 15 residues in the CDR3. Germline CDR1 MDHEN, CDR2 SYDVKM. The CDR3, as DNA: TGTGCCAGCAGTTTAATTGCGGGAGTCAGAGATACGCAGTATTTT. Translation gives CASSLIAGVRDTQYF.

The V and J genes are TRBV29-1 and TRBJ2-1; TRBD2 matches 7 bases. Germline V gives CDR1 SQVTM, CDR2 ANQGSEA. This CDR3 contains 14 residues. The J segment lost 6 bases and the V segment lost 5 bases, leaving 10 bases of the junction unmatched. CDR3 nucleotides: TGCAGCGTTCCGAAAAGCGGGACGGGCAATGAGCAGTTCTTC. Protein product: CSVPKSGTGNEQFF.

This chain joins TRBV18 and TRBJ1-1, with 7 bases that match TRBD1. The CDR3 length is 16 residues. Unmatched junction bases numbered 14, after V lost 4 bases and J lost 6 bases. CDR1 and CDR2 (germline): KGHSH, LQKENI. This chain's CDR3 is CASSRQATGMFAEAFF. In DNA form, the CDR3 reads TGTGCCAGCTCACGCCAAGCGACAGGGATGTTTGCTGAAGCTTTCTTT. The full variable domain, completed using reference TRBV18 and TRBJ1-1, is NAGVMQNPRHLVRRRGQEARLRCSPMKGHSHVYWYRQLPEEGLKFMVYLQKENIIDESGMPKERFSAEFPKEGPSILRIQQVVRGDSAAYFCASSRQATGMFAEAFFGQGTRLTVV.

The rearrangement joins TRBV6-1 to TRBJ1-5; 8 positions agree with TRBD1. CDR3 length: 15 residues. Trimming cost V 7 bases and J 4 bases; bases outside gene matches: 9. CDR1 is MNHNS, CDR2 SASEGT, per germline. The CDR3 nucleotides read TGTGCCAGCACCAAGACAGGGGTCAGGAATCAGCCCCAGCATTTT. Amino acid sequence: CASTKTGVRNQPQHF.

J is TRBJ2-4 and V is TRBV29-1; tentative D call: TRBD1 (6 bases). CDR1 and CDR2 (germline): SQVTM, ANQGSEA. V lost 7 bases and J lost 1, with 11 bases in between. This CDR3 has 13 amino acids. The CDR3 sequence is CSGGQGAKNIQYF. DNA for the CDR3: TGCAGCGGGGGGCAGGGGGCCAAAAACATTCAGTACTTC.

The sample holds a few counts of this clone. The rearrangement uses TRBV9 and TRBJ1-1; D unresolved. The CDR3 has 15 amino acids. V was trimmed by 0 bases and J by 10 bases, leaving 19 bases between them. Germline V gives CDR1 SGDLS, CDR2 YYNGEE. The CDR3 nucleotides read TGTGCCAGCAGCGTAGGAGAGGCAGAGCTCTTCGGAGCTTTCTTT. As protein: CASSVGEAELFGAFF.

This clone was seen just once. The rearrangement joins TRBV7-9 to TRBJ2-5; D gene unclear. Trimming shortened V by 1 base and J by 6 bases, and 9 bases separated the two germline ends. This CDR3 region has 13 residues. Germline CDR1 SEHNR, CDR2 FQNEAQ (reference sequence). CDR3 sequence: CASSLVVEQTQYF. CDR3 bases: TGTGCCAGCAGCTTAGTGGTAGAACAGACCCAGTACTTC.

The chain employs TRBV10-2 and TRBJ2-1; 11 positions agree with TRBD2. The germline CDR1 and CDR2 sequences are WSHSY and SAAADI. The V and J ends lost 5 bases and 15 bases, in that order; junction bases with no gene match: 12. This CDR3 contains 14 residues. CDR3 bases: TGCGCCAGCAGTCACACTAGCGGGAGTAAAGGGGGGTTCTTC. This gives the protein CASSHTSGSKGGFF.

This rearrangement joins TRBV29-1 to TRBJ2-3, with a possible D match to TRBD2 (6 bases). Germline lookup yields CDR1 SQVTM and CDR2 ANQGSEA. V lost 6 bases and J lost 9, with 13 bases in between. This CDR3 has 11 amino acids. The CDR3 DNA reads as TGCAGCGTGACCCCGGGGGACACGCAGTATTTT. Its protein product is CSVTPGDTQYF.

The rearrangement links TRBV7-8 to TRBJ1-3; 10 bases are a match to TRBD1. The V gene end was trimmed by 6 bases and the J gene end by 8 bases; junction bases not matched to a gene: 7. Per the germline V gene, CDR1 is SGHVS and CDR2 is FQNEAQ. CDR3 length: 14 amino acids. The CDR3 DNA reads TGTGCCAGCAGACGGGACAGGGGAAGGGACACCATATATTTT. Amino acid sequence: CASRRDRGRDTIYF.

The chain is built from TRBV25-1 and TRBJ2-3; D possibly corresponds to TRBD1 (5 bases). Germline assignment: CDR1 MGHDK and CDR2 SYGVNS. CDR3 length: 13 residues. Trimming left V 4 bases short and J 6 bases short, with 11 bases between. CDR3 residues: CASSAVGHDTQYF. As DNA, the CDR3 is TGTGCCAGCAGTGCGGTAGGACACGATACGCAGTATTTT.

This clone was observed a few times. The chain uses TRBV5-6 and TRBJ2-2; no definite D call. Germline CDR1 SGHDT, CDR2 YYEEEE. V was cut by 0 bases and J by 4 bases, with 7 bases left in between. This CDR3 contains 14 residues. CDR3 protein: CASSLGHSTGELFF. The CDR3, as DNA: TGTGCCAGCAGCTTGGGACATTCCACCGGGGAGCTGTTTTTT.

The CDR3, as DNA: TGTGCCAGCAGCCGAACTTCCGGGACAGGGCCCTCCCTGGGAGATGGCTACACCTTC. It translates to CASSRTSGTGPSLGDGYTF. V is TRBV7-9 and J is TRBJ1-2; TRBD1 agrees at 9 bases. CDR3 size: 19 residues. Per germline, CDR1 SEHNR and CDR2 FQNEAQ (reference sequence). The ends lost 5 bases at V and 6 bases at J; junction bases unmatched: 22.

The CDR3 sequence: CASSERTGSLYEQYF. The CDR3, as DNA: TGTGCCAGCAGCGAAAGGACAGGGTCCCTCTACGAGCAGTACTTC. This chain uses TRBV9 with TRBJ2-7, with 8 bases lining up with TRBD1. CDR3 length: 15 residues. After removal of 3 bases from V and 3 bases from J, the junction contained 8 bases not matched to a gene. Germline CDR1 and CDR2: SGDLS and YYNGEE.

This clone was observed once. J is TRBJ2-5 and V is TRBV9; 11 positions agree with TRBD2. Germline values: CDR1 SGDLS, CDR2 YYNGEE. The CDR3 is made up of 18 amino acids. Trimming took 3 bases from V and 4 from J; bases not matched to a gene: 14. This CDR3 is CASSALPTVAGGRETQYF. The CDR3 coding sequence is TGTGCCAGCAGCGCGCTTCCCACAGTAGCGGGGGGGCGAGAGACCCAGTACTTC.

The chain recombines TRBV6-1 with TRBJ2-1, with TRBD1 matching over 7 bases. Germline trimming cut 2 bases from V and 0 bases from J; bases unmatched to any gene: 16. Germline V gene sequence: CDR1 MNHNS, CDR2 SASEGT. This CDR3 contains 20 residues. The CDR3 DNA reads TGTGCCAGCAGTGAAATTGGTTGGGACAGCCAAAAAAGCTCCTACAATGAGCAGTTCTTC. Its translation is CASSEIGWDSQKSSYNEQFF.

The V and J genes are TRBV2 and TRBJ2-2; no firm D call. CDR1 and CDR2 (germline): SNHLY, FYNNEI. The length of the CDR3 is 16 residues. V was pared by 6 bases and J by 5 bases, with 19 bases between. CDR3 bases: TGTGCCAGCAGGTCCCTGCGGATGCTTGTAACCGGGGAGCTGTTTTTT. Its protein is CASRSLRMLVTGELFF.

The chain links TRBV7-8 to TRBJ2-7; D ambiguous. Germline V CDR1 and CDR2: SGHVS, FQNEAQ. Trimming stripped 5 bases from V and 5 bases from J, with 16 bases between. The CDR3 has 14 amino acids. In DNA form, the CDR3 reads TGTGCCAGCAGCCAACAAATCGGCAGGCACGAGCAGTACTTC. Its translation: CASSQQIGRHEQYF.

Only one count was recorded for this clone. The chain combines TRBV7-2 with TRBJ2-7, with 8 bases fitting TRBD2. Per germline, CDR1 SGHTA and CDR2 FQGNSA. CDR3 size: 14 residues. V gave up 8 bases and J gave up 0 bases; unmatched junction bases: 6. The CDR3 loop is CASGWGTSSYEQYF. The CDR3 DNA is TGTGCCAGCGGATGGGGGACTAGCTCCTACGAGCAGTACTTC.

The chain has TRBV30 and TRBJ2-3; D perhaps matches TRBD1 (6 bases). The CDR3 spans 14 residues. The germline V and J ends were trimmed by 7 bases and 3 bases, with 17 bases remaining between them. Per the germline V gene, CDR1 is GTSNPN and CDR2 is SVGIG (reference sequence). This CDR3 reads CAYRRGGLTDTQYF. The DNA of the CDR3 is TGTGCCTATCGGCGAGGGGGATTAACAGATACGCAGTATTTT.